This T cell receptor beta chain is drawn from a study of blood T cell repertoires in COVID-19. Whole-study context: The United States, Italy and Spain supplied acute and convalescent COVID-19 samples. Nucleic acid was either cDNA or gDNA, and it came from T cells, B-cell-depleted T cells, or PBMCs.

In the study's own analysis: The assay estimated nucleated cells by amplifying reference gene primers. Profiling relied on immunoSEQ multiplex PCR, and the TCRdb table lists in-frame clones only, not all of them. Clone size and V and J calls were adopted from that table, with D and trimming inferred from the DNA. The profile shows some 78,000 clones, 65% to 85% of them singletons. The origin of this receptor is a man in his fifties with acute or convalescent COVID-19. Sequencing was performed on peripheral blood.

The CDR3 here is CASSLAIGLAGADTQYF. The CDR3 bases are TGTGCCAGCAGCTTGGCAATCGGACTAGCGGGAGCAGATACGCAGTATTTT. The chain has TRBV5-4 and TRBJ2-3; 13 nucleotides line up with TRBD2. The V gene end was trimmed by 0 bases and the J gene end by 4 bases; junction bases not matched to a gene: 5. CDR1 is SGHNT, CDR2 YYREEE, per germline (reference sequence). CDR3 length: 17 residues.